This TCR beta chain came from a study of T cells in tumors after PD-1 blockade. In the study overall: Either cemiplimab 350 mg every 2 weeks or pembrolizumab 200 mg every 3 weeks was given. Some patients also took daily vismodegib 150 mg during anti-PD-1 treatment.

Tumor or blood genomic DNA was sequenced, with inputs of about 550 ng to 6,004 ng. The V segment lost 5 bases and the J segment 5 bases; nucleotides outside the gene matches: 10. The CDR3 covers 15 residues. Germline V gene lookup returns CDR1 MDHEN and CDR2 SYDVKM. The assay was immunoSEQ multiplex PCR, and TCRdb's table has in-frame clones only and misses some. This sample yields approximately 50,000 clones, of which 70% to 85% are seen a single time; 7.5% to 9.5% belongs to the top ten. The starting material was PBMCs, obtained before anti-PD-1 therapy. The rearrangement uses TRBV28 and TRBJ2-7; the match to TRBD2 covers 9 bases. The TCR was taken from a human donor with advanced basal cell or squamous cell carcinoma (not recorded which). In nucleotides, the CDR3 is TGTGCCAGCAGTCATAGCGGGAGCGGAAAAAACGAGCAGTACTTC. It is translated as CASSHSGSGKNEQYF.